The rows below give T cell receptor beta chains drawn from one sample of a study of blood T cell repertoires in COVID-19. Measured with immunoSEQ multiplex PCR; TCRdb has only the in-frame clones, and not every one. This sample has fewer than 90,000 clones, with roughly 80% found just once. Sample: peripheral blood. These TCRs come from a man aged 50-59 years with acute or convalescent COVID-19. Each CDR3 is given with its conserved first and last residue.

>TRBV9|TRBJ2-2
CASSVGLAGAAGELFF
>TRBV4-1|TRBJ1-1
CASSQDWGTGRTEAFF
>TRBV9|TRBJ1-3
CASSDDRSGNTIYF
>TRBV7-9|TRBJ1-5
CASEGAGNQPQHF
>TRBV6-6|TRBJ1-1
CASALARTEAFF
>TRBV2|TRBJ1-3
CASRPDSSGNTIYF
>TRBV5-1|TRBJ2-3
CASSSSTDTQYF
>TRBV5-1|TRBJ2-2
CASSLVQGGRELFF
>TRBV30|TRBJ1-4
CAWTPGFNEKLFF
>TRBV11-1|TRBJ1-1
CASSGNTGTEAFF
>TRBV6-2/TRBV6-3|TRBJ2-5
CASSYAASGGYETQYF
>TRBV6-5|TRBJ2-7
CASYRVPYEQYF
>TRBV9|TRBJ1-1
CASSATGVSAEAFF
>TRBV28|TRBJ2-7
CASSGGLAGALSYEQYF
>TRBV5-6|TRBJ1-4
CASSFKGLDEKLFF
>TRBV7-2|TRBJ1-2
CASSLALGGPPSYGYTF
>TRBV7-2|TRBJ2-7
CASSQRSYEQYF
>TRBV3-1/TRBV3-2|TRBJ1-2
CASSRTPGGVLGYTF
>TRBV28|TRBJ1-2
CASSSGENYGYTF
>TRBV5-1|TRBJ2-3
CASSLEGGGPPDTQYF
>TRBV19|TRBJ2-7
CASSIDRSAEQYF
>TRBV27|TRBJ2-7
CATGQIVSPYEQYF
>TRBV28|TRBJ1-5
CASGSSGLDQPQHF
>TRBV5-8|TRBJ2-5
CASSSRTGGEETQYF
>TRBV6-1|TRBJ1-2
CASSEAPEGAGLLYGYTF
>TRBV3-1/TRBV3-2|TRBJ2-7
CASSDNPAGGRIVEQYF
>TRBV28|TRBJ2-7
CASSSSGLVGEREQYF
>TRBV6-5|TRBJ1-2
CASSSPGYYGYTF
>TRBV6-1|TRBJ2-5
CASSERVETQYF
>TRBV24-1|TRBJ2-1
CATSGGQGPYNEQFF
>TRBV10-3|TRBJ2-7
CAISESDNLGGYEQYF
>TRBV30|TRBJ1-2
CAWRNKGGVAGYTF
>TRBV18|TRBJ2-3
CASSFNRDYLAQYF
>TRBV4-3|TRBJ1-1
CASSLNLGANTEAFF
>TRBV28|TRBJ2-1
CASTLGGTGVNEQFF
>TRBV5-1|TRBJ1-1
CASSPVDKNTEAFF
>TRBV4-1|TRBJ2-2
CASSQEPSPNTGELFF
>TRBV5-1|TRBJ2-1
CASSLEGQGANEQFF
>TRBV6-2/TRBV6-3|TRBJ1-2
CASSYGTGGTRRGYTF
>TRBV5-1|TRBJ2-2
CASSPVTPGQGDTGELFF
>TRBV19|TRBJ1-2
CASSISANYGYTF
>TRBV25-1|TRBJ1-5
CASSESTRGQPQHF
>TRBV5-1|TRBJ1-1
CASSLQPGVQAFF
>TRBV6-6|TRBJ1-5
CASSPQLGGTGNHQPQHF
>TRBV7-8|TRBJ1-6
CASSQRGNSPLHF
>TRBV7-2|TRBJ2-3
CASMRGSTDTQYF
>TRBV13|TRBJ2-1
CASSPLSGLSSYNEQFF
>TRBV28|TRBJ1-1
CASSLSDRWNTEAFF
>TRBV5-1|TRBJ1-4
CASSLTGTPANNEKLFF
>TRBV15|TRBJ2-7
CATSLSPGTPEQYF
>TRBV7-2|TRBJ1-5
CASSLDTRAGGQPQHF
>TRBV7-2|TRBJ1-2
CASSLIGTAGGGYTF